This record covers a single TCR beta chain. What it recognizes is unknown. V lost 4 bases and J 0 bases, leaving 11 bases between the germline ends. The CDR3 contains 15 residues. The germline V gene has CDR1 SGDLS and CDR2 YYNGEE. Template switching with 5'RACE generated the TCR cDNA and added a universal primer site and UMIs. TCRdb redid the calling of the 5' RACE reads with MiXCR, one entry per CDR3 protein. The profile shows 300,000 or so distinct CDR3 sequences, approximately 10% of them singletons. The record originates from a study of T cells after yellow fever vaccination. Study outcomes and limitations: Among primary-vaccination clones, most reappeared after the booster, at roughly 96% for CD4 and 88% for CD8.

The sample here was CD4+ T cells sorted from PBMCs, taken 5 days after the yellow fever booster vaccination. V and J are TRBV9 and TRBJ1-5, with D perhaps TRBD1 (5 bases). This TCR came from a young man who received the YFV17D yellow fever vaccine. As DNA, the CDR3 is TGTGCCAGCAGCCGGGACCCAAATAGCAATCAGCCCCAGCATTTT. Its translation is CASSRDPNSNQPQHF.